Below are 3 T cell receptor beta chains sequenced from a single sample in a study of PD-1 blockade in classical Hodgkin lymphoma. Every one of the patients relapsed after autologous stem cell transplantation (brentuximab vedotin exposure was variable). Generated by immunoSEQ multiplex PCR, the TCRdb table keeps only in-frame clones and is missing some. The data hold 13,000 or so clones, with around 80% observed a single time. The material sequenced was peripheral blood mononuclear cells (PBMCs), taken at baseline. Receptors were obtained from a human donor with classical Hodgkin lymphoma.

The rearrangement uses TRBV25-1 and TRBJ1-1; perhaps TRBD1 as D (6 bases). V shed 8 bases and J shed 1 base, with 11 bases lying between them. Germline loops: CDR1 MGHDK, CDR2 SYGVNS. CDR3 length: 13 residues. The CDR3 reads CASLGHTNTEAFF. As DNA, the CDR3 is TGTGCCAGCTTGGGACATACGAACACTGAAGCTTTCTTT.

This chain joins TRBV18 and TRBJ2-1; no definite D call. The CDR3 extends over 15 amino acids. V was pared by 0 bases and J by 5 bases, with 11 bases between. Germline-derived CDR1 and CDR2 are KGHSH and LQKENI. The CDR3 here is CASSPPLYGDNEQFF. The DNA for the CDR3 is TGTGCCAGCTCACCACCCCTATATGGGGACAATGAGCAGTTCTTC. Complete variable domain (other parts from reference TRBV18 and TRBJ2-1): NAGVMQNPRHLVRRRGQEARLRCSPMKGHSHVYWYRQLPEEGLKFMVYLQKENIIDESGMPKERFSAEFPKEGPSILRIQQVVRGDSAAYFCASSPPLYGDNEQFFGPGTRLTVL.

The rearrangement links TRBV27 to TRBJ2-7, with 7 bases lining up with TRBD2. This CDR3 contains 15 residues. V shed 3 bases and J 1 base; nucleotides not matched to a gene: 6. Germline assignment: CDR1 MNHEY and CDR2 SMNVEV (reference sequence). CDR3 coding DNA: TGTGCCAGCAGTTTTCGGGGGGTAGCATCCTACGAGCAGTACTTC. Its protein is CASSFRGVASYEQYF.